The 12 T cell receptor beta chains below were found in one sample sequenced in a study of blood T cell repertoires in COVID-19. Only in-frame clones appear in the TCRdb table, and some are missing; sequencing was by immunoSEQ multiplex PCR. The sample comprises about 320,000 clones, roughly 85% of which are singletons, and roughly 7% rests with the top ten. Sequencing used peripheral blood. The receptor source for this set is a human donor in a cohort sampled during active COVID-19.

The genes are TRBV19 and TRBJ2-2, with 7 bases that match TRBD1. The V segment lost 10 bases and the J segment 1 base; nucleotides outside the gene matches: 6. This CDR3 has 14 amino acids. CDR1 and CDR2 from the germline V gene are LNHDA and SQIVND (reference sequence). Here the CDR3 DNA reads TGTGCCACCCTATCAGGGGGGAACACCGGGGAGCTGTTTTTT. Translating gives CATLSGGNTGELFF. The entire variable domain, with the rest obtained from reference TRBV19 and TRBJ2-2, is as follows: DGGITQSPKYLFRKEGQNVTLSCEQNLNHDAMYWYRQDPGQGLRLIYYSQIVNDFQKGDIAEGYSVSREKKESFPLTVTSAQKNPTAFYLCATLSGGNTGELFFGEGSRLTVL.

This chain connects TRBV6-1 to TRBJ1-3; D is uncertain. Trimming cost V 3 bases and J 4 bases, with 7 bases left between them. The CDR3 sequence is 13 residues long. The germline gives CDR1 MNHNS, CDR2 SASEGT. This CDR3 reads CASSETEGNTIYF. CDR3 nucleotides: TGTGCCAGCAGTGAGACTGAAGGAAACACCATATATTTT.

The gene calls are TRBV18 and TRBJ1-1, with 11 bases matching TRBD1. J gave up 5 bases and V 3 bases, and 11 bases lay outside the gene matches. The CDR3 spans 17 residues. Germline V gene sequence: CDR1 KGHSH, CDR2 LQKENI. The DNA for the CDR3 is TGTGCCAGCTCACCGCTCGGGACAGGGGGAGGTAAGACTGAAGCTTTCTTT. Its translation: CASSPLGTGGGKTEAFF.

The rearrangement joins TRBV30 to TRBJ1-1; 7 nucleotides agree with TRBD1. V gave up 8 bases and J gave up 0 bases; unmatched junction bases: 3. Looked up from germline, CDR1 is GTSNPN and CDR2 is SVGIG (reference sequence). This CDR3 contains 12 residues. CDR3 residues: CANDRVNTEAFF. The DNA for the CDR3 is TGTGCCAACGACAGGGTGAACACTGAAGCTTTCTTT.

This clone was detected once. Written as DNA, the CDR3 is TGCAGTGCAAGTTTGCCAGAAGTAAATCAGCCCCAGCATTTT. Translated: CSASLPEVNQPQHF. The rearrangement joins TRBV20-1 to TRBJ1-5; no reliable D call. V dropped 6 bases and J dropped 4 bases, with 16 bases sitting between them. Germline-derived CDR1 and CDR2 are DFQATT and SNEGSKA (reference sequence). CDR3 length equals 14 residues.

The genes are TRBV5-6 and TRBJ2-2; TRBD1 is a possible D gene (6 bases). Between the trimmed V and J ends, which lost 0 bases and 4 bases, there was a span of 13 bases. The CDR3 covers 16 residues. Germline loops: CDR1 SGHDT, CDR2 YYEEEE. CDR3 in DNA: TGTGCCAGCAGCTTGGAACAGGGTATAACCACCGGGGAGCTGTTTTTT. Its protein product is CASSLEQGITTGELFF.

The genes are TRBV18 and TRBJ2-2; 7 nucleotides match TRBD2. The CDR3 covers 15 residues. The germline V gene has CDR1 KGHSH and CDR2 LQKENI. V was pared by 1 base and J by 7 bases, with 6 bases of the junction left unmatched. CDR3 in amino acids: CASSPLPGDYGELFF. CDR3 in DNA: TGTGCCAGCTCACCACTCCCGGGGGACTACGGGGAGCTGTTTTTT.

The chain recombines TRBV5-1 with TRBJ1-1; D remains ambiguous. In germline, CDR1 is SGHRS, CDR2 YFSETQ. The CDR3 is 12 amino acids. V lost 3 bases to trimming and J lost 11 bases, with 14 bases between them. Here the CDR3 DNA reads TGCGCCAGCAGCTGGGATAGGGAGCGGGCTTTCTTT. Its protein is CASSWDRERAFF.

The J gene is TRBJ1-3, the V gene TRBV29-1; possible D gene TRBD1, 6 bases. The germline V and J ends were trimmed by 6 bases and 6 bases, with 15 bases remaining between them. This CDR3 comprises 13 residues. Germline CDR1 is SQVTM and CDR2 is ANQGSEA. The DNA of the CDR3 is TGCAGCGTAGAACAGGGTTCGCAAAACACCATATATTTT. Protein: CSVEQGSQNTIYF. Drawing the rest from reference TRBV29-1 and TRBJ1-3, the complete variable domain is SAVISQKPSRDICQRGTSLTIQCQVDSQVTMMFWYRQQPGQSLTLIATANQGSEATYESGFVIDKFPISRPNLTFSTLTVSNMSPEDSSIYLCSVEQGSQNTIYFGEGSWLTVV.

This chain uses TRBV19 with TRBJ1-2; TRBD1 is a possible D gene (6 bases). Trimming removed 3 bases from V and 5 bases from J, with 16 bases in between. The germline CDR1 and CDR2 sequences are LNHDA and SQIVND (reference sequence). The CDR3 loop spans 15 amino acids. The CDR3 protein is CASSIIDRPRYGYTF. DNA of the CDR3: TGTGCCAGTAGTATTATTGACAGGCCCCGATATGGCTACACCTTC.

This clone was seen a few times. The chain couples TRBV5-1 to TRBJ2-3; TRBD1 matches 10 bases. Per germline, CDR1 SGHRS and CDR2 YFSETQ. V gave up 4 bases and J gave up 5 bases; unmatched junction bases: 7. The CDR3 runs to 15 residues. The DNA of the CDR3 is TGCGCCAGCAGCGGACAGGGGGTGGCTGGAGATACGCAGTATTTT. Translated, it gives CASSGQGVAGDTQYF.

The rearrangement joins TRBV5-1 to TRBJ1-3; D remains ambiguous. This CDR3 contains 15 residues. CDR1 and CDR2 (germline): SGHRS, YFSETQ. V lost 0 bases and J lost 2, with 9 bases in between. The CDR3 DNA sequence: TGCGCCAGCAGCTTGGTAAGCGGAACTGGAAACACCATATATTTT. It specifies CASSLVSGTGNTIYF.